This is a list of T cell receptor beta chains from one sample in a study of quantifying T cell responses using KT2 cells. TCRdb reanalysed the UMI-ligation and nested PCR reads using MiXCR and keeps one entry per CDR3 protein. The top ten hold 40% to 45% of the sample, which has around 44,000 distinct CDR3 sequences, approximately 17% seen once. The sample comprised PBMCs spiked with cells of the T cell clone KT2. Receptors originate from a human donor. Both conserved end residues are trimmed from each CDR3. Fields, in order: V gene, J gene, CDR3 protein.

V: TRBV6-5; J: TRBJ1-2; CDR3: ASRFGIADGYT
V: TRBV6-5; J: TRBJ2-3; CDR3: ASSRTSQSGTDTQY
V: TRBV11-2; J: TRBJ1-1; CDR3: ASSLDFSRGVMNTEAF
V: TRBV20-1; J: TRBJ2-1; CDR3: SASSWGQGAYNEQF
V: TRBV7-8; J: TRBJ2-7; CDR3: ASSLAGLAGSSYEQY
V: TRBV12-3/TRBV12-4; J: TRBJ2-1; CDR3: ASRYTGVYNEQF
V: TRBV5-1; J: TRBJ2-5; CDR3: ASSLTGGYQETQY
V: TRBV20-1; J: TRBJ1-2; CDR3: SARDPPAEKNYGYT
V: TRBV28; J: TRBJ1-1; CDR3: ASSLFTNTEAF
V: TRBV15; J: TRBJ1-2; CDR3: ATSTGTGGGYGYT
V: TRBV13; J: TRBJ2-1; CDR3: ASSYKQSTGGWQF
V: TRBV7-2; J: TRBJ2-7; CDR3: ASSSGLAVYEQY
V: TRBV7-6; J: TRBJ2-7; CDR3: ASSPGQGSFYEQY
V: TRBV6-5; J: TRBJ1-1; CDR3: ASGGRLAEAF
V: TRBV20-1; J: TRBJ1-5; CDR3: SAGRTGYNQPQH
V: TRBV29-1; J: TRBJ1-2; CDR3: SVEDGQGIGGGYT
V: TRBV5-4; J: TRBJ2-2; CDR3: ASSLRGRDTGELF
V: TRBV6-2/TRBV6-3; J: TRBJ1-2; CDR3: ASSFLRDSYGYT
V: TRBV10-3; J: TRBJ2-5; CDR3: AISEREGTQETQY
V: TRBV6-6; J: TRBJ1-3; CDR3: ASSYSTEPGNTIY
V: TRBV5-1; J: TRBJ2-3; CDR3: ASSLAGSTDTQY
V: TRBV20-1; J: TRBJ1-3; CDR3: SARSSTGLGNTIY
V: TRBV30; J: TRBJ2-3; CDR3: AWSLGLAGAADTQY
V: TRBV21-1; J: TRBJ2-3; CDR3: ASSRRDNGTDTQY
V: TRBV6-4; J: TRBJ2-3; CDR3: ASSKSSGSTDTQY
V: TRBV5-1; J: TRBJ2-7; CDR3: ASSLSTGGEQY
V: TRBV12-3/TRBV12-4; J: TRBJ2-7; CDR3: ASRLTGGGPYEQY
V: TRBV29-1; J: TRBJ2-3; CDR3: SPEGLAPDTQY
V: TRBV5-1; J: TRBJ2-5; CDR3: ASSPRTSGGLGETQY
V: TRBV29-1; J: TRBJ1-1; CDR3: SVDRGTGMNTEAF
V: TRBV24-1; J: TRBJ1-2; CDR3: ATSGRTADGYT
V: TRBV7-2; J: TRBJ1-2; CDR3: ASSPGRNNYGYT
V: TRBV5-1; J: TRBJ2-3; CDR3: ASSPVAGGSTDTQY
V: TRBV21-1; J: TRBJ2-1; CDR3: ASSARQYEQF
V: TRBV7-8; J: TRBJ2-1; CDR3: ASKLGTPSSYNEQF
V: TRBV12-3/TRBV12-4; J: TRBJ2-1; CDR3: ASSLDPSGRSYNEQF
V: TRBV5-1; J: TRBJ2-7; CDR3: ASSLAGGTHEQY
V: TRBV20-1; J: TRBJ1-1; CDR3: SASAEMNTEAF
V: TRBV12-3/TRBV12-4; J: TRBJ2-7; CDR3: ASSLGGSAYEQY
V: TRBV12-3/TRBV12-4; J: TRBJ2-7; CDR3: ASSPGEAYEQY
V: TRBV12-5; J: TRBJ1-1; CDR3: ASGLERQATEAF
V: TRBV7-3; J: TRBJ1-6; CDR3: ASSLWQLEPLH
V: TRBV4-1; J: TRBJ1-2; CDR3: ASSHLQANYGYT
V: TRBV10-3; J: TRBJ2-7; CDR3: AISDSSGRVYEQY
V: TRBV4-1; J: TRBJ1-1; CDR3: ASSQVSFTGLGATEAF
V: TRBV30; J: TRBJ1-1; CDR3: AWSRQTEAF
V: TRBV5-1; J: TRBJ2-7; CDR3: ASSLGPGEDEQY
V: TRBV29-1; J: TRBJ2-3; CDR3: SAWTSTDTQY
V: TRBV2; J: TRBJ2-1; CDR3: ATRKEGSEQF
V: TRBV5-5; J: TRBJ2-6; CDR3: ASNKNSPSAGANVLT
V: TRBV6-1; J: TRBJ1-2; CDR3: ASSDAGGLYGYT
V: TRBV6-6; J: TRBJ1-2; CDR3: ASRLENYGYT